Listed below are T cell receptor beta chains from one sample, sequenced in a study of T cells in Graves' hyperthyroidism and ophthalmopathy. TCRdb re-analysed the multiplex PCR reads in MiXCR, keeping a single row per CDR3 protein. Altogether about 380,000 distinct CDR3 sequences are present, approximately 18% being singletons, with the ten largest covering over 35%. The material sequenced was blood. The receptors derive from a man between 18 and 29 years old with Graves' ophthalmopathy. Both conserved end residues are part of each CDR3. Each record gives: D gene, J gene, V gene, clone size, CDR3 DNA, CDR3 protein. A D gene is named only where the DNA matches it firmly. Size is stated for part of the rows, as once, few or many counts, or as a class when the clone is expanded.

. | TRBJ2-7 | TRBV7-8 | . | TGTGCCAGCGTTCCTAACTCCTACGAGCAGTACTTC | CASVPNSYEQYF
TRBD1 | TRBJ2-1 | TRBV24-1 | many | TGTGCCACCAGTGACCCGCAGGGGACAGACAATGAGCAGTTCTTC | CATSDPQGTDNEQFF
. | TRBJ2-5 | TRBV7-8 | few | TGTGCCAGCAGCTTAATGGGGGTTTCGGGTCAAGAGACCCAGTACTTC | CASSLMGVSGQETQYF
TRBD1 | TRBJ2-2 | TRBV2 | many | TGTGCCAGCAGCGATAGGACAGGGGGCGGCCAGACCGGGGAGCTGTTTTTT | CASSDRTGGGQTGELFF
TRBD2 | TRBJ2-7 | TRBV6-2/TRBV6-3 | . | TGTGCCAGCGGGCTAGCGGGGGGGCCTGGCTACGAGCAGTACTTC | CASGLAGGPGYEQYF
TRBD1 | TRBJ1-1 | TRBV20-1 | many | TGCAGTGCTAGAGTGCGGGGACAGGGAAGCACTGAAGCTTTCTTT | CSARVRGQGSTEAFF
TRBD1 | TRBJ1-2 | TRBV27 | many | TGTGCCACCCAGACAGGGAATGGCTACACCTTC | CATQTGNGYTF
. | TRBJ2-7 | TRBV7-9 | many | TGTGCCAGCTCCCTAGTAACAGAGGACGGGCAGTACTTC | CASSLVTEDGQYF
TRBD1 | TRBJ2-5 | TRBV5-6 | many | TGTGCCAGCAGCCCCCCACCCCTCGACAGGGAAGAGACCCAGTACTTC | CASSPPPLDREETQYF
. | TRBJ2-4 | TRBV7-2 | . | TGTGCCAGCAGCCGTAGCGACGGGGGGCGCGGAGTTAAAAACATTCAGTACTTC | CASSRSDGGRGVKNIQYF
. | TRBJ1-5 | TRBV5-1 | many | TGCGCCAGCAGCTTGGGGCAGATTAGCAATCAGCCCCAGCATTTT | CASSLGQISNQPQHF
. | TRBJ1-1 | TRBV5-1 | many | TGCGCCAGCAGCTTGGCCTGGGACGGAAACACTGAAGCTTTCTTT | CASSLAWDGNTEAFF
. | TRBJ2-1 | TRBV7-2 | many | TGTGCCAGCAGCTCCGTTTGGGGTAGCGAGGACAATGAGCAGTTCTTC | CASSSVWGSEDNEQFF
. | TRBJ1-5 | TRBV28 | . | TGTGCCAGCCGGGTAGGGACGGGGACCTATAGCAATCAGCCCCAGCATTTT | CASRVGTGTYSNQPQHF
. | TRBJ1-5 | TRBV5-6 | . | TGTGCCAGCAGCACCCAGGGTGCTCAGCCCCAGCATTTT | CASSTQGAQPQHF
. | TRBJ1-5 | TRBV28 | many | TGTGCCAGCAGTGTCGGGGGAGGGAACGGTTTGGGTCAGCCCCAGCATTTT | CASSVGGGNGLGQPQHF
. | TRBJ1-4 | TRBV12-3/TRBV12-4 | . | TGTGCCAGCAGTTTAGGGGAAAATGAAAAACTGTTTTTT | CASSLGENEKLFF
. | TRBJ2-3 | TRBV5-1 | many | TGCGCCAGCAGCTCCCGGACAAACTTAAAAGATACGCAGTATTTT | CASSSRTNLKDTQYF
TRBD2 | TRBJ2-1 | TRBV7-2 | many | TGTGCCAGCAGCTTAGCCGGACTAGCGGGAAATGAGCAGTTCTTC | CASSLAGLAGNEQFF
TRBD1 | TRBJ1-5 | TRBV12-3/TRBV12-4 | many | TGTGCCAGCACCTCGGCAGGGGGATTTAATCAGCCCCAGCATTTT | CASTSAGGFNQPQHF